The source of this T cell receptor (beta chain) is a study of blood T cell repertoires in COVID-19. The wider study: PBMCs, B-cell-depleted T cells, or T cells provided the cDNA or gDNA that made up the material.

All enrollees were about 18 to 89 years old and from 25 or so US areas. Among Cohort 3 donors, those recovered had two negative PCRs, clearance, or symptom resolution. Original processing notes: Amplification with reference gene primers provided the estimates of nucleated cell counts. Sequenced by immunoSEQ multiplex PCR; TCRdb stores in-frame clones only, minus some. V and J calls and clone size are as listed in that table; D and trimming were resolved from the DNA. The profile covers more than 350,000 clones, with roughly nine tenths appearing a single time and 1% taken by the ten largest. Germline V gives CDR1 LGHNA, CDR2 YNFKEQ. Trimming stripped 1 base from V and 8 bases from J, with 14 bases between. This CDR3 has 15 residues.

The sequence derives from a man between 18 and 35 years old who had recovered from COVID-19. The J gene is TRBJ1-4, the V gene TRBV4-2; D is possibly TRBD1 (6 bases). The source material was PBMCs or T cells enriched from blood (not recorded which). As DNA, the CDR3 is TGTGCCAGCAGCCAAGTTGAGGACAGACGCGAAAAACTGTTTTTT. Translation: CASSQVEDRREKLFF.